The T cell receptor beta chain under discussion was sequenced for a study of T-cell reconstitution after alpha-beta-depleted transplantation in children. The CDR3 spans 15 residues. The trim removed 7 bases at V and 5 bases at J, leaving 8 bases unmatched. The V gene's germline CDR1 is MNHEY and CDR2 SVGAGI. This clonotype was picked up many times. The TCRbeta library incorporated unique molecular identifiers. TCRdb re-derived calls from the PCR reads in MiXCR, one entry per CDR3 protein. Of 70,000 to 95,000 distinct CDR3 sequences listed, over 9% are singletons. This chain joins TRBV6-5 and TRBJ2-3; 11 bases are shared with TRBD1. The sequence derives from a human donor who donated a stem cell graft to a child with inherited bone marrow failure. Sequencing used PBMCs from the stem cell graft donor, obtained from the stem cell graft. The CDR3 nucleotides read TGTGCCAGCAAAGTTATCGGGACAGGGGGAGATACGCAGTATTTT. Translated: CASKVIGTGGDTQYF.